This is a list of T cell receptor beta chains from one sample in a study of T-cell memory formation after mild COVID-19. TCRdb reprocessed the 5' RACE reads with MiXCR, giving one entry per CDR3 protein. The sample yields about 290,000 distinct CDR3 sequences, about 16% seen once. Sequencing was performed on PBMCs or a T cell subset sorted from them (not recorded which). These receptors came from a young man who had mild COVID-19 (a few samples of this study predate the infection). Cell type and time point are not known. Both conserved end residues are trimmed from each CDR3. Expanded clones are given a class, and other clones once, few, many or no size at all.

cdr3_aa: ASSWRGPTEAF
v_call: TRBV12-3/TRBV12-4
clone_size: few

cdr3_aa: ASSVGQGMAGNTIY
v_call: TRBV9
clone_size: few

cdr3_aa: ASSFGTGGGDTQY
v_call: TRBV5-1
clone_size: -

cdr3_aa: ASSLAQNRGTAFSYEQY
v_call: TRBV5-1
clone_size: -

cdr3_aa: ASSFGAPDTQY
v_call: TRBV12-3/TRBV12-4
clone_size: -

cdr3_aa: ASSDLGEMTQY
v_call: TRBV2
clone_size: -

cdr3_aa: ASSLDAGSVTEAF
v_call: TRBV5-1
clone_size: few

cdr3_aa: ASSGRPGGTQY
v_call: TRBV12-3/TRBV12-4
clone_size: once

cdr3_aa: ASRGGNGNTIY
v_call: TRBV12-3/TRBV12-4
clone_size: -

cdr3_aa: ASSWGDRGENQPQH
v_call: TRBV28
clone_size: few

cdr3_aa: ASSVVGGFYNEQF
v_call: TRBV9
clone_size: -

cdr3_aa: ASSLGGSGELF
v_call: TRBV12-3/TRBV12-4
clone_size: many

cdr3_aa: ATSRRGSGVPHTDTQY
v_call: TRBV15
clone_size: few

cdr3_aa: ASSLLPMQGGDRSHNEQF
v_call: TRBV11-1
clone_size: few

cdr3_aa: ASSLDRGEPQH
v_call: TRBV12-3/TRBV12-4
clone_size: -

cdr3_aa: ASRTGGNTEAF
v_call: TRBV7-9
clone_size: -

cdr3_aa: ASKGQNSGGGEKLF
v_call: TRBV6-7
clone_size: few

cdr3_aa: ASSPLRRLSTDTQY
v_call: TRBV4-3
clone_size: -

cdr3_aa: ASSLDYRAQY
v_call: TRBV12-3/TRBV12-4
clone_size: few

cdr3_aa: ASSLVAGASTDTQY
v_call: TRBV7-2
clone_size: -

cdr3_aa: SALRGGSSYNEQF
v_call: TRBV20-1
clone_size: -

cdr3_aa: AIGTGDSPLH
v_call: TRBV10-3
clone_size: few

cdr3_aa: SGAEQETQY
v_call: TRBV20-1
clone_size: few

cdr3_aa: ASSPASNYEQY
v_call: TRBV19
clone_size: many

cdr3_aa: AWSVVTGGHASYNSPLH
v_call: TRBV30
clone_size: few

cdr3_aa: ASCRRAGDEQY
v_call: TRBV12-3/TRBV12-4
clone_size: few

cdr3_aa: ASSLFSAGTEAF
v_call: TRBV11-2
clone_size: few